This T cell receptor (beta chain) emerged from a study of blood T cell repertoires in COVID-19 (dated by TCRdb to the early 2020s). Context from the whole study: The collaborator samples originated in the United States, Italy and Spain and spanned the acute and convalescent phases of COVID-19. The material from the prospective study consisted of cDNA or gDNA derived from T cells, B-cell-depleted T cells, or PBMCs. The repertoires were made available in a free public database intended to serve as a resource for research on the immune response to SARS-CoV-2. Where available, HLA class I and class II types were taken from metadata supplied by the sample provider and were not determined by assay-based typing. Samples came from the ongoing ImmuneRACE study (first 160 participants) plus 1,254 subjects from 6 global collaborators. The sample metadata nearly always contained a de-identified subject ID, COVID-19 status, age in years and sex. Deeply sampled blood TCRbeta repertoires from subjects exposed to, actively infected with, or recovered from COVID-19 were included in the dataset.

The immunoSEQ Assay, a bias-controlled multiplex PCR, was used to amplify TCRbeta CDR3 regions from genomic DNA. As for the original processing: Nucleated cell counts per sample were estimated from amplification of reference gene primers within the assay. To quantify the absolute abundance of each unique TCRbeta CDR3 rearrangement, sequence reads were collapsed and filtered. Productive Simpson clonality was computed per sample as the square root of Simpson's diversity index over productive rearrangements. TCRdb carries this immuneACCESS record with in-frame sequences only. Its versions omit some clonotypes, under half of them owing to an unresolved V gene in the studies checked, with the rest unexplained. V and J calls and clone size are as listed in that table; D and trimming were resolved from the DNA. In this sample the table shows 160,000 or so clones, about nine tenths of which occur a single time. The ten top clones hold under 4.5% of the sample.

What the research found in general, with its limitations: The amount of clinical and demographic metadata varied by source and participant and was provided uncurated.

V is trimmed back by 5 bases and J by 14 bases, and the junction contains 12 bases that no gene match accounts for. The cysteine opens and the phenylalanine closes a CDR3 of 14 amino acids. Of the read, only the CDR3 DNA is kept; its 42 bases are in frame from base 1. According to the germline V gene (reference sequence), CDR1 reads SEHNR and CDR2 reads FQNEAQ. This clone was picked up one time. There is no known antigen for this receptor. It has no much larger one-base neighbor in the sample; base qualities were not kept. The collaborating institutions used their own protocols to collect whole blood in K2EDTA tubes. For TCRbeta analysis, collaborators shipped samples as frozen whole blood, isolated PBMCs, or DNA extracted from either of those sample types.

The source material was peripheral blood. Recombination joined TRBV7-9 with TRBJ1-4, with TRBD1 identical over 9 junction bases. The sequence came from a woman aged 65 to 85 with acute or convalescent COVID-19. In nucleotides, the sequence is TGTGCCAGCAGCACCGGGACAGGGTCTTACGGGCTGTTTTTT. The resulting protein is CASSTGTGSYGLFF.